This TCR beta chain was recorded in a study of cytomegalovirus exposure and HLA in healthy donors. Study-wide findings and caveats: An analysis that was carried out later associated 15,000 to 20,000 TCR beta sequences with HLA alleles at 0.05 false discovery rate. Later genetic work tied a missense DCLRE1C variant to beta-chain V and J trimming. The study dropped some indistinguishable V segments, TRBV6-2 and TRBV6-3 among them. Reported performance of the classifier showed diagnosis of cytomegalovirus status with high specificity and sensitivity.

PCR used 60 Vbeta primers and 13 Jbeta primers. Data came from immunoSEQ multiplex PCR; TCRdb stores just in-frame clones and leaves some out. The table has about 150,000 clones, 74% seen once. With respect to this clone: The antigen is not known.

The germline gives CDR1 MNHEY, CDR2 SMNVEV (reference sequence). The CDR3 runs to 17 residues. Between the trimmed V and J ends, which lost 3 bases and 2 bases, there was a span of 20 bases. This chain joins TRBV27 and TRBJ2-7; D is undetermined. The sequence came from a man aged 18 to 35 in good health and CMV-seropositive. Source material: PBMCs. This chain's CDR3 is CASSFSGIGFGTYEQYF. In DNA, the CDR3 is TGTGCCAGCAGTTTTTCAGGCATTGGGTTCGGAACCTACGAGCAGTACTTC.